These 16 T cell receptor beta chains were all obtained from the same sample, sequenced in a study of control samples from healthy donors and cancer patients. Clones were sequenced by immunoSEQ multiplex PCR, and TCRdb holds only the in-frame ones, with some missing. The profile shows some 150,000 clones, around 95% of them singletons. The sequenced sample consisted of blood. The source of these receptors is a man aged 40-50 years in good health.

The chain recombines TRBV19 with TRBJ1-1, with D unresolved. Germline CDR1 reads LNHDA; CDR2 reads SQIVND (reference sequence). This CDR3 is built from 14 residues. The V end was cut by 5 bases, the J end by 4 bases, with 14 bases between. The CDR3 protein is CASSLGGIGTEAFF. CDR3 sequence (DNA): TGTGCCAGTAGTTTAGGAGGTATAGGCACTGAAGCTTTCTTT.

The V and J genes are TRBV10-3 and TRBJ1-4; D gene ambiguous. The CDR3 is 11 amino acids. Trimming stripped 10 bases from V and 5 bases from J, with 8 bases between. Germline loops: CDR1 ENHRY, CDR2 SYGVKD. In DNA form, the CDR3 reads TGTGCCACGTGGGAAAATGAAAAACTGTTTTTT. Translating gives CATWENEKLFF.

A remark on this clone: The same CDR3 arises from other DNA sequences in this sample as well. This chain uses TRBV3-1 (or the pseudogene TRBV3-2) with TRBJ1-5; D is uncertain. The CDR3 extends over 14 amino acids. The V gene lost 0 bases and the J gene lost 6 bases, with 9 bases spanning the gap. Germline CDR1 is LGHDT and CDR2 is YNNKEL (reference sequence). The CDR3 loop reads CASSQEGWGQPQHF. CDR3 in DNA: TGTGCCAGCAGCCAAGAGGGGTGGGGTCAGCCCCAGCATTTT.

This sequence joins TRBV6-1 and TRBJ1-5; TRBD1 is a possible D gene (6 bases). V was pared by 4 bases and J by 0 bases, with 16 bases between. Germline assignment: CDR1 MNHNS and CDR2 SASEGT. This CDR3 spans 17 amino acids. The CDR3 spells CASSGRTVRGSNQPQHF. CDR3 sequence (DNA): TGTGCCAGCAGTGGCAGGACAGTGAGGGGTAGCAATCAGCCCCAGCATTTT.

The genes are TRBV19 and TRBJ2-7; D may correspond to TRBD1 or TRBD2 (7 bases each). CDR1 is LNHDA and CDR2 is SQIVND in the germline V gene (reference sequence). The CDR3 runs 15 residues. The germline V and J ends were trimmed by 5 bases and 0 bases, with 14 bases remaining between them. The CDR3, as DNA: TGTGCCAGTAGTTACAGCGGGGACAGCTCCTACGAGCAGTACTTC. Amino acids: CASSYSGDSSYEQYF.

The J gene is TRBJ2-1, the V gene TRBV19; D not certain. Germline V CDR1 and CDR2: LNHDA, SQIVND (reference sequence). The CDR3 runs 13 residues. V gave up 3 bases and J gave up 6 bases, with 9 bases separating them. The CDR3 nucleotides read TGTGCCAGTAGTATTGGTATTATCAATGAGCAGTTCTTC. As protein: CASSIGIINEQFF.

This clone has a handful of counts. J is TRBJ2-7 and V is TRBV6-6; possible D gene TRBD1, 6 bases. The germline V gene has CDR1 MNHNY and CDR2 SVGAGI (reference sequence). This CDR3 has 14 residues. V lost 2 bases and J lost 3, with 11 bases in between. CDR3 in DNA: TGTGCCAGCAGTTACGTCGCCAGGGGCTACGAGCAGTACTTC. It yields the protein CASSYVARGYEQYF.

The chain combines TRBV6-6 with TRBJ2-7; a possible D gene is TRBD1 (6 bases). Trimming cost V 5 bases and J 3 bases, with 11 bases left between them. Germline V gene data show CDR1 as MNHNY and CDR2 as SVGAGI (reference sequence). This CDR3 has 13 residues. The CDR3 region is CASSNQQGYEQYF. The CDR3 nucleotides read TGTGCCAGCAGTAACCAACAGGGCTACGAGCAGTACTTC.

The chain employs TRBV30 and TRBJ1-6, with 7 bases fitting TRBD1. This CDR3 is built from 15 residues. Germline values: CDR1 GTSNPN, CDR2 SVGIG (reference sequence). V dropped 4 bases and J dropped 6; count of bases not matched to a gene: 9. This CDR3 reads CAWTRQGLGNSPLHF. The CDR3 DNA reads TGTGCCTGGACCAGACAGGGCTTGGGTAATTCACCCCTCCACTTT.

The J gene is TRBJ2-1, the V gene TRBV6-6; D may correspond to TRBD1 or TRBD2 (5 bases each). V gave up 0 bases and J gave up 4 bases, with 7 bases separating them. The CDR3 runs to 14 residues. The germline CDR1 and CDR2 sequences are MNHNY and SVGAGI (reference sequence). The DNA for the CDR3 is TGTGCCAGCAGTTACTCGGGACCTTACAATGAGCAGTTCTTC. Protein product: CASSYSGPYNEQFF.

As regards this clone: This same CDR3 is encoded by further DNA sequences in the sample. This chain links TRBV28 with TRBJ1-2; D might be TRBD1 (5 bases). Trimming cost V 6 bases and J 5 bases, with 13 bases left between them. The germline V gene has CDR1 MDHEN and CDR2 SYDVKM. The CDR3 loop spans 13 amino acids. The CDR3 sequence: CASRQTGTYGYTF. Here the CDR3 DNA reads TGTGCCAGCAGGCAGACGGGGACTTATGGCTACACCTTC.

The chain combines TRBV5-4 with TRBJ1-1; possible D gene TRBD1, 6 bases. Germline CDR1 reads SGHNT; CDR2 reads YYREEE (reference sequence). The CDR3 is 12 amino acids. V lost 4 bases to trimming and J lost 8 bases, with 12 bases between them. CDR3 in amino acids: CASSSGQREAFF. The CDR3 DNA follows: TGTGCCAGCAGCAGCGGACAGAGAGAAGCTTTCTTT.

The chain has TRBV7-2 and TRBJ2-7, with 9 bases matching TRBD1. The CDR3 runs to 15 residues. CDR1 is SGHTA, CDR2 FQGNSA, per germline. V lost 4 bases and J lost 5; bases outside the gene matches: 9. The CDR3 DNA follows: TGTGCCAGCAGCTGGCTTGCCGGGACAGGGAACGAGCAGTACTTC. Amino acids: CASSWLAGTGNEQYF.

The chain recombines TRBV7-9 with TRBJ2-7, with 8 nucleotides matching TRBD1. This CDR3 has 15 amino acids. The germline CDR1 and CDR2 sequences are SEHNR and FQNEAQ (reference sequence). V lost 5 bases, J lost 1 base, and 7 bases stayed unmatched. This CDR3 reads CASSHDRGRSYEQYF. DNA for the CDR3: TGTGCCAGCAGCCATGACAGGGGCCGGTCCTACGAGCAGTACTTC.

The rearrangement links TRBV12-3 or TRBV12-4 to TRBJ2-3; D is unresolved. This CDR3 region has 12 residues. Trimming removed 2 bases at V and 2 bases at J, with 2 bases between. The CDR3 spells CASSLITDTQYF. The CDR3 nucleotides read TGTGCCAGCAGTTTAATCACAGATACGCAGTATTTT.

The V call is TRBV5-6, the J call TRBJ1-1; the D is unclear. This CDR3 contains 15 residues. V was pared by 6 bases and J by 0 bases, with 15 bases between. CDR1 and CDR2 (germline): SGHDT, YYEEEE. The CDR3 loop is CASIPGPRMNTEAFF. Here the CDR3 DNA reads TGTGCCAGCATCCCCGGACCCCGAATGAACACTGAAGCTTTCTTT.